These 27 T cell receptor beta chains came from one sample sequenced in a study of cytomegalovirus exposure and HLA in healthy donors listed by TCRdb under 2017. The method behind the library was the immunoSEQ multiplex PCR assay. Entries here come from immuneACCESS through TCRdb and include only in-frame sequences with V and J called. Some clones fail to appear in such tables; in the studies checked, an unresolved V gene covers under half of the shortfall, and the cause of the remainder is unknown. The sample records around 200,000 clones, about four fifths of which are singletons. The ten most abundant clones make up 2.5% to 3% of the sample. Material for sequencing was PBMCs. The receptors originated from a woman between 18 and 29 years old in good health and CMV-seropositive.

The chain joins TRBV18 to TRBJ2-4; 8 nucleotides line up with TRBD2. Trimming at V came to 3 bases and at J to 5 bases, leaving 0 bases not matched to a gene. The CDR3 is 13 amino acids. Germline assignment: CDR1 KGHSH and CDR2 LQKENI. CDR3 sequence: CASSPGLENIQYF. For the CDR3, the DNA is TGTGCCAGCTCACCGGGACTAGAAAACATTCAGTACTTC.

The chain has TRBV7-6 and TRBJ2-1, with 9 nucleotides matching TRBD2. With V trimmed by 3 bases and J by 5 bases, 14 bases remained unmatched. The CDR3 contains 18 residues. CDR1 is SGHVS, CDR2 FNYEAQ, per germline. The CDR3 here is CASSFNLRAGGPNNEQFF. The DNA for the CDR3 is TGTGCCAGCAGCTTCAACCTCCGGGCGGGGGGGCCTAACAATGAGCAGTTCTTC.

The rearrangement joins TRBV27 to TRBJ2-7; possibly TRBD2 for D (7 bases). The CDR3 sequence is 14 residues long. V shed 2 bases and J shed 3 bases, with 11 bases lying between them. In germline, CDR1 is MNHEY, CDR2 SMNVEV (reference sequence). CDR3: CASSLRGGDYEQYF. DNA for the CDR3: TGTGCCAGCAGTTTACGAGGGGGGGACTACGAGCAGTACTTC.

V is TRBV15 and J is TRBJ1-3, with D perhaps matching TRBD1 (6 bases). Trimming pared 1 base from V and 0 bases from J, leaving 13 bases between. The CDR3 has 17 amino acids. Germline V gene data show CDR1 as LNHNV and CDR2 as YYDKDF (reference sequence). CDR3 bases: TGTGCCACCAGCAGAGGAGGGGGTCGCCGCTCTGGAAACACCATATATTTT. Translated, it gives CATSRGGGRRSGNTIYF.

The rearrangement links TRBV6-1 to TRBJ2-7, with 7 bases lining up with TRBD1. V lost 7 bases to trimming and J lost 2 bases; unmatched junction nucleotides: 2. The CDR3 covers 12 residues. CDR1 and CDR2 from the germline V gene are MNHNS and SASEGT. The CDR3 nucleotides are TGTGCCAGCACGACAGGGACCTACGAGCAGTACTTC. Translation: CASTTGTYEQYF.

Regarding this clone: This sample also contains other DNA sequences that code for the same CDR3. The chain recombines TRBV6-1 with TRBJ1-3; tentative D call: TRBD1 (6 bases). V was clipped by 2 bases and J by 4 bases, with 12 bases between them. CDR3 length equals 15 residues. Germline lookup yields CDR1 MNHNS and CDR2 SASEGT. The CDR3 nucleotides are TGTGCCAGCAGTGAACAGGGCAGGGGAGGAAACACCATATATTTT. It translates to CASSEQGRGGNTIYF.

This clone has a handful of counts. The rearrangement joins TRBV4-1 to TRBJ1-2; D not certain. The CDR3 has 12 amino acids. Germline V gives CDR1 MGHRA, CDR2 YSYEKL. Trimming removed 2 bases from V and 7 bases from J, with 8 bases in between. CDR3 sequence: CASSQILGGYTF. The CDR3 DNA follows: TGCGCCAGCAGCCAAATACTTGGTGGCTACACCTTC.

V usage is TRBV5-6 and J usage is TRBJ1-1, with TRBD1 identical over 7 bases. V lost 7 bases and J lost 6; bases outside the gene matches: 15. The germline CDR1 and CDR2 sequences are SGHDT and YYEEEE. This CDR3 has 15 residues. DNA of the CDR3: TGTGCCAGCTATCGACAGGGCTCCGAAGGGTCTGAAGCTTTCTTT. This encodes CASYRQGSEGSEAFF.

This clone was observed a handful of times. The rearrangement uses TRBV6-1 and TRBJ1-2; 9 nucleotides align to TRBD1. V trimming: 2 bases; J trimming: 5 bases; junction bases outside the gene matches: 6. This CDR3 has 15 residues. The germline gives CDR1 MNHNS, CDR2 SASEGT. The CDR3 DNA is TGTGCCAGCAGTGAAAGGACAGGGGCCCCATATGGCTACACCTTC. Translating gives CASSERTGAPYGYTF.

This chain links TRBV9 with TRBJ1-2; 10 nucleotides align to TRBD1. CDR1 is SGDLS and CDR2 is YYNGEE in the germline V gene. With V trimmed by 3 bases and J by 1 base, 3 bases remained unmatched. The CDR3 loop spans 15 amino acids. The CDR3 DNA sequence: TGTGCCAGCAGCGCAGGACAGGGGGTTAACTATGGCTACACCTTC. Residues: CASSAGQGVNYGYTF.

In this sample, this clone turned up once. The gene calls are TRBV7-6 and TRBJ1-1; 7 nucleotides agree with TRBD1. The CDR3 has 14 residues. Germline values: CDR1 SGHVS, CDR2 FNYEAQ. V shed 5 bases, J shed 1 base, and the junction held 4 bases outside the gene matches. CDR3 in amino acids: CASSHRTGNTEAFF. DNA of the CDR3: TGTGCCAGCAGCCATCGGACAGGGAACACTGAAGCTTTCTTT.

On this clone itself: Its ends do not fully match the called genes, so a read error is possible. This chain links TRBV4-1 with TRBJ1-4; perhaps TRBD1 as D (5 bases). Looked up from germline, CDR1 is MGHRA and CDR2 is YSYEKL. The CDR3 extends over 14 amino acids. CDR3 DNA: TGCGCCAGCAGCCAAGAGACGGACAATGAGAAACTGTTTTTT. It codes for CASSQETDNEKLFF.

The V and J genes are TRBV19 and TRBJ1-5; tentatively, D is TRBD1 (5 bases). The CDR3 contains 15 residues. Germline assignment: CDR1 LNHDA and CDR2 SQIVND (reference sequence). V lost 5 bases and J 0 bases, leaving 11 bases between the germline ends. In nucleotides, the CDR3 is TGTGCCAGTAGTCAACAGGTTTCTAGCAATCAGCCCCAGCATTTT. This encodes CASSQQVSSNQPQHF.

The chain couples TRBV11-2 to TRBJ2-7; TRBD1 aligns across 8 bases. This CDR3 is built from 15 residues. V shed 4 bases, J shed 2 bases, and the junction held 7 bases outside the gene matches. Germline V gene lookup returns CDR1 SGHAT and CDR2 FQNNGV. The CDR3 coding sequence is TGTGCCAGCAGCTCGCGGACAGGGAACACCTACGAGCAGTACTTC. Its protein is CASSSRTGNTYEQYF.

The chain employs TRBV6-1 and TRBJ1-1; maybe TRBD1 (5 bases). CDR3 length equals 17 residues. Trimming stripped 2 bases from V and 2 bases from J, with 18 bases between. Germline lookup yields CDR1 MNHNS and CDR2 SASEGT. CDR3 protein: CASSEKFAGRSNTEAFF. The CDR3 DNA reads TGTGCCAGCAGTGAAAAGTTTGCGGGACGTTCCAACACTGAAGCTTTCTTT.

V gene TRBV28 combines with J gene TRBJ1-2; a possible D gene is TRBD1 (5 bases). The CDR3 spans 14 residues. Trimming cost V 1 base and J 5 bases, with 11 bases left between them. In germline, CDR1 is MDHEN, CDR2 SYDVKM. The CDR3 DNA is TGTGCCAGCAGTTTATCGTCAGGGCAGTATGGCTACACCTTC. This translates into CASSLSSGQYGYTF.

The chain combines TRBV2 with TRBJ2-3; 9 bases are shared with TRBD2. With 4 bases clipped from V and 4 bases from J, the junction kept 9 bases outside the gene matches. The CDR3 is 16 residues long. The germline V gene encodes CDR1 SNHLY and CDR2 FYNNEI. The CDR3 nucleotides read TGTGCCAGCAGTGGCGGGCGGGGGGGTTTCGCAGATACGCAGTATTTT. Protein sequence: CASSGGRGGFADTQYF.

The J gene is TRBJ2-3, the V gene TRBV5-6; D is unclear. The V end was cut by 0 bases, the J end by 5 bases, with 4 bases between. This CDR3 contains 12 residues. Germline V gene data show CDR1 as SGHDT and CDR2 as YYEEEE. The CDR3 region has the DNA TGTGCCAGCAGCTTGGGAGGAGATACGCAGTATTTT. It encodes CASSLGGDTQYF. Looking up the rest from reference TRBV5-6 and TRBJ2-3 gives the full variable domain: DAGVTQSPTHLIKTRGQQVTLRCSPKSGHDTVSWYQQALGQGPQFIFQYYEEEERQRGNFPDRFSGHQFPNYSSELNVNALLLGDSALYLCASSLGGDTQYFGPGTRLTVL.

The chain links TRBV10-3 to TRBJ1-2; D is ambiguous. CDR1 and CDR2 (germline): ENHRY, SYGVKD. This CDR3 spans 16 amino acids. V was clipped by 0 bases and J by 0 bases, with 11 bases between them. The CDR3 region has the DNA TGTGCCATCAGTGAGTCCCCAGACTTAGCTAACTATGGCTACACCTTC. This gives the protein CAISESPDLANYGYTF.

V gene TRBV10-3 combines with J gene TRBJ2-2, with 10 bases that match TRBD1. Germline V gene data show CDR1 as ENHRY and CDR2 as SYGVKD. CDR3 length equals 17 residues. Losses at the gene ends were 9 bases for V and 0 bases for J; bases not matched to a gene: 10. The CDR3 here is CAIGLGQGRSNTGELFF. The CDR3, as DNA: TGTGCCATAGGATTGGGACAGGGGAGATCGAACACCGGGGAGCTGTTTTTT.

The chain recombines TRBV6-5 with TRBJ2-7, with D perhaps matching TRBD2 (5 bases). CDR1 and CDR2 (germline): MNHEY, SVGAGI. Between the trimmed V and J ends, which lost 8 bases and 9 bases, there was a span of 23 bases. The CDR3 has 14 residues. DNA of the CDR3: TGTGCCAGCGGGAAGACCGGACTGATAGGCGGGCAGTACTTC. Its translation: CASGKTGLIGGQYF.

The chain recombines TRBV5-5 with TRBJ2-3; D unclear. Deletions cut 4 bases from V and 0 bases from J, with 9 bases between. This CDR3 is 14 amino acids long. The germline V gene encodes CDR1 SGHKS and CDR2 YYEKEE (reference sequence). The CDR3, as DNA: TGTGCCAGCAGCCCGTTAAGCAGCACAGATACGCAGTATTTT. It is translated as CASSPLSSTDTQYF.

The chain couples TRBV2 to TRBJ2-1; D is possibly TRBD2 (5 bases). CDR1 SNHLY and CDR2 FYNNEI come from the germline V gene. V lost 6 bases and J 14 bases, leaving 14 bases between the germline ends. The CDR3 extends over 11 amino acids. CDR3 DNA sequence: TGTGCCAGCAGAGGGAGCGAGTTGGAGTTCTTC. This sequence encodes CASRGSELEFF. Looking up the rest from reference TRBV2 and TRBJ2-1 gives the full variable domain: EPEVTQTPSHQVTQMGQEVILRCVPISNHLYFYWYRQILGQKVEFLVSFYNNEISEKSEIFDDQFSVERPDGSNFTLKIRSTKLEDSAMYFCASRGSELEFFGPGTRLTVL.

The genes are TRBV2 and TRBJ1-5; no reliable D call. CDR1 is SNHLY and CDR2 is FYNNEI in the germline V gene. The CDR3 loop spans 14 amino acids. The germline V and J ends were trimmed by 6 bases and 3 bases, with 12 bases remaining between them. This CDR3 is CASRVEEFNQPQHF. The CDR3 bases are TGTGCCAGCAGGGTCGAGGAGTTCAATCAGCCCCAGCATTTT.

The CDR3: CASSSGLAPSTDTQYF. Here the CDR3 DNA reads TGTGCCAGCAGCTCCGGTCTAGCGCCTAGCACAGATACGCAGTATTTT. The genes are TRBV7-7 and TRBJ2-3; possibly TRBD2 for D (6 bases). The CDR3 covers 16 residues. Trimming removed 4 bases from V and 0 bases from J, with 14 bases in between. Germline V gene lookup returns CDR1 SSHAT and CDR2 FNYEAQ (reference sequence).

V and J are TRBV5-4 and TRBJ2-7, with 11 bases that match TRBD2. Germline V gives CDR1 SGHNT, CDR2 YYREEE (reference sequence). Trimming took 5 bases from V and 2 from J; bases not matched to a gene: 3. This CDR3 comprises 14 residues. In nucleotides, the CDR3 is TGTGCCAGCAGGATAGCGGGGGGGGCCTACGAGCAGTACTTC. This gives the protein CASRIAGGAYEQYF.

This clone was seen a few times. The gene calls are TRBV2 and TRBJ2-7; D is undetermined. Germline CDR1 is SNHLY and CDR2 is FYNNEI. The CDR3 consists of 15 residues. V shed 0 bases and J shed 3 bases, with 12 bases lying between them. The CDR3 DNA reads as TGTGCCAGCAGTGAAGCGCGTGCGAGTAACTACGAGCAGTACTTC. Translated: CASSEARASNYEQYF.